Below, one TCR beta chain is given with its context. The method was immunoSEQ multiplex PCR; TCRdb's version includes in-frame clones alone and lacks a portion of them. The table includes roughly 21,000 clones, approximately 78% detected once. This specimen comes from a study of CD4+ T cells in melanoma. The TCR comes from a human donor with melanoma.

The CDR3 DNA sequence: TGTGCCAGCAGCTTTGACCCTCGAGGGAGACCCCTCCACTTT. Protein: CASSFDPRGRPLHF. The gene calls are TRBV5-5 and TRBJ1-6; D call uncertain. CDR1 and CDR2 from the germline V gene are SGHKS and YYEKEE (reference sequence). This CDR3 region has 14 residues. The germline V and J ends were trimmed by 2 bases and 12 bases, with 15 bases remaining between them.